This T cell receptor (beta chain) was recorded in a study of blood T cell repertoires in COVID-19. The CDR3 spans 14 residues. From germline, CDR1 is SGHTA and CDR2 FQGNSA. After removal of 10 bases from V and 8 bases from J, the junction contained 14 bases not matched to a gene. Assay: immunoSEQ multiplex PCR; the TCRdb copy retains only in-frame clones and omits some. The table lists approximately 250,000 clones, around 84% of them singletons. The age range of participants was about 18 to 90 years, with residence in around 22 US areas. The sequenced material came from PBMCs or T cells enriched from blood (not recorded which). The chain is built from TRBV7-2 and TRBJ1-5; 7 nucleotides match TRBD1. The TCR comes from a man aged 30 to 39 with acute COVID-19. The CDR3 DNA reads as TGTGCCACCGAAACGACAGGGCTGGGGGAGCCCCAGCATTTT. Amino acids: CATETTGLGEPQHF.